Included here is one T cell receptor (beta chain) sequence, with context. The method was immunoSEQ multiplex PCR; TCRdb's version includes in-frame clones alone and lacks a portion of them. The profile covers around 190,000 clones, with roughly nine tenths appearing a single time and over 1.5% taken by the ten largest. This specimen comes from a study of T cell responses to AZD1222 COVID-19 vaccine. V lost 5 bases to trimming and J lost 0 bases; unmatched junction nucleotides: 7. In germline, CDR1 is SEHNR, CDR2 FQNEAQ (reference sequence). The CDR3 has 15 amino acids. The starting material was peripheral blood, obtained 28 days after the second AZD1222 dose. V and J are TRBV7-9 and TRBJ2-7, with 7 bases lining up with TRBD2. This receptor was identified in an adult who received the AZD1222 COVID-19 vaccine. The CDR3 DNA reads as TGTGCCAGCAGCCGGGGGGACCAAAGCTCCTACGAGCAGTACTTC. Translated: CASSRGDQSSYEQYF.